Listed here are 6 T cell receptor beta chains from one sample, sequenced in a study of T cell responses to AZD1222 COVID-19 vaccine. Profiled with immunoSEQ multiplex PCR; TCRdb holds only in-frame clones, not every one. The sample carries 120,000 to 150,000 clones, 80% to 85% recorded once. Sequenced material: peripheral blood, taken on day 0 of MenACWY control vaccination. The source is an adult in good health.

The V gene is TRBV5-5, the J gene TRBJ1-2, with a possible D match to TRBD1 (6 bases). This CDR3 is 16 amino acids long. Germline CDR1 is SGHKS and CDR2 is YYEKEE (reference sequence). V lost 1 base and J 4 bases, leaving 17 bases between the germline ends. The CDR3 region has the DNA TGTGCCAGCAGCTTGACAGCAGGGGTTACGGGCTATGGCTACACCTTC. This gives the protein CASSLTAGVTGYGYTF.

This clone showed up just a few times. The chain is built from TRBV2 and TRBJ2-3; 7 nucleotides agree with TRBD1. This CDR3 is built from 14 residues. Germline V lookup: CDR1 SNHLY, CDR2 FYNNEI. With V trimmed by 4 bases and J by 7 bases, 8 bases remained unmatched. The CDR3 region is CASSGGQAGHTQYF. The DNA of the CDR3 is TGTGCCAGCAGTGGCGGACAGGCTGGGCATACGCAGTATTTT.

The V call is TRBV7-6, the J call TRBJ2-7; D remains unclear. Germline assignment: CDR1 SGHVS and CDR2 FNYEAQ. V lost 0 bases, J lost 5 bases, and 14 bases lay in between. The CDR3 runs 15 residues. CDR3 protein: CASSLAPGSRDEQYF. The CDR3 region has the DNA TGTGCCAGCAGCTTAGCACCCGGGTCTAGGGACGAGCAGTACTTC. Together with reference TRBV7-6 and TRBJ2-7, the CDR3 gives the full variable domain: GAGVSQSPRYKVTKRGQDVALRCDPISGHVSLYWYRQALGQGPEFLTYFNYEAQQDKSGLPNDRFSAERPEGSISTLTIQRTEQRDSAMYRCASSLAPGSRDEQYFGPGTRLTVT.

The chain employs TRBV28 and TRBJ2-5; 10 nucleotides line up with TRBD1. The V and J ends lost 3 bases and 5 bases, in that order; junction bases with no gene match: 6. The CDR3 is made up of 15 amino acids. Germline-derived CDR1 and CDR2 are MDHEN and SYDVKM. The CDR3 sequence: CASSFRDRGVETQYF. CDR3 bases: TGTGCCAGCAGTTTCCGGGACAGGGGTGTTGAGACCCAGTACTTC.

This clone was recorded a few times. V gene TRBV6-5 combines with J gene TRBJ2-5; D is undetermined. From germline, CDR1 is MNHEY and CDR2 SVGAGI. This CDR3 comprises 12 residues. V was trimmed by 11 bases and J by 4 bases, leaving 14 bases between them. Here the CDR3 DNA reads TGTGCCTCCTCCAGCAGATTAGAGACCCAGTACTTC. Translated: CASSSRLETQYF.

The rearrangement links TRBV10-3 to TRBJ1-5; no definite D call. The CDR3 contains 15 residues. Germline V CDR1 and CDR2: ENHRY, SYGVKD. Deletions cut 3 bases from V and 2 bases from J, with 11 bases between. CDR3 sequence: CAISERPPGNQPQHF. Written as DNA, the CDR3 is TGTGCCATCAGTGAAAGGCCGCCCGGCAATCAGCCCCAGCATTTT.